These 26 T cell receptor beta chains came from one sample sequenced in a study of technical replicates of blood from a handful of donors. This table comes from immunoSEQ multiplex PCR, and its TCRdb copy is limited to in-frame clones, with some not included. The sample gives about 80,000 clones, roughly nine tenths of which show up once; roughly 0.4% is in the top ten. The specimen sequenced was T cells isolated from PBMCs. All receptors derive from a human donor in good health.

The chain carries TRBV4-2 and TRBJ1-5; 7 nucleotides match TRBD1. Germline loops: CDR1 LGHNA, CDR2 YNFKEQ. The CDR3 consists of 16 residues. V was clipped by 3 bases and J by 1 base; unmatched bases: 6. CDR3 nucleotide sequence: TGTGCCAGCAGCCATATACTCAGGGGGAGCAATCAGCCCCAGCATTTT. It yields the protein CASSHILRGSNQPQHF.

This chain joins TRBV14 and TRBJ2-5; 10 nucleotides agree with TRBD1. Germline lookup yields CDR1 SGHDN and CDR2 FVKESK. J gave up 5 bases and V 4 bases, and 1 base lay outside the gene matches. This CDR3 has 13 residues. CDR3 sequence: CASSRGQGETQYF. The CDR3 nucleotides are TGTGCCAGCAGCCGGGGACAGGGGGAGACCCAGTACTTC.

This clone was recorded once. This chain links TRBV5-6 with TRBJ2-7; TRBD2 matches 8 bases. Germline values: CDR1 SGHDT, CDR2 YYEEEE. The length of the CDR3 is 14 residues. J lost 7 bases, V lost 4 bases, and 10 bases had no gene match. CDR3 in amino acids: CASSPSGYQREQYF. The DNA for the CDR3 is TGTGCCAGCAGCCCTAGCGGGTATCAGAGGGAGCAGTACTTC. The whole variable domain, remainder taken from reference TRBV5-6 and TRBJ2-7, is DAGVTQSPTHLIKTRGQQVTLRCSPKSGHDTVSWYQQALGQGPQFIFQYYEEEERQRGNFPDRFSGHQFPNYSSELNVNALLLGDSALYLCASSPSGYQREQYFGPGTRLTVT.

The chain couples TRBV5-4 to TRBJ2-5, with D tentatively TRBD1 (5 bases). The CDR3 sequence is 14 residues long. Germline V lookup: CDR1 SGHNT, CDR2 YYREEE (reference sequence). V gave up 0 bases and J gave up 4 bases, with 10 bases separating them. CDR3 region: CASSLDWQGETQYF. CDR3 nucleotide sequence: TGTGCCAGCAGCTTGGATTGGCAGGGAGAGACCCAGTACTTC.

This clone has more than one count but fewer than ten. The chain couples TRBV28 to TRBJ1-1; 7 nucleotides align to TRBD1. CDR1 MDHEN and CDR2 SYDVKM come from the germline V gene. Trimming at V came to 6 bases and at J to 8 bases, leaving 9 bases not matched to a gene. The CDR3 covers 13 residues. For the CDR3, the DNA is TGTGCCAGCAGCCCCCCCGGGACAGCAGAAGCTTTCTTT. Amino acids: CASSPPGTAEAFF.

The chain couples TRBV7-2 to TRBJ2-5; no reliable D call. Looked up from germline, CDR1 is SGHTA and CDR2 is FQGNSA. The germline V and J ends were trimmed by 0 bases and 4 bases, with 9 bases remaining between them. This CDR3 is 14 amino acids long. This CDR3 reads CASSLARDGETQYF. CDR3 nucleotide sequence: TGTGCCAGCAGCTTAGCCCGAGATGGAGAGACCCAGTACTTC.

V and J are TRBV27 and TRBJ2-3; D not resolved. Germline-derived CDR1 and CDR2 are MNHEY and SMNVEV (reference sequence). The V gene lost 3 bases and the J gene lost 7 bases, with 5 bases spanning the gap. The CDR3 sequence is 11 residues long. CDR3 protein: CASSLQNTQYF. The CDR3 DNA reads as TGTGCCAGCAGTTTGCAGAATACGCAGTATTTT.

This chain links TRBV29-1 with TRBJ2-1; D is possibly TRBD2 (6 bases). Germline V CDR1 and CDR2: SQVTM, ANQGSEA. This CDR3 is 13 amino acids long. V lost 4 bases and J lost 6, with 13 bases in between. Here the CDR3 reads CSVAGSLANEQFF. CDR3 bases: TGCAGCGTTGCCGGGAGTCTCGCCAATGAGCAGTTCTTC.

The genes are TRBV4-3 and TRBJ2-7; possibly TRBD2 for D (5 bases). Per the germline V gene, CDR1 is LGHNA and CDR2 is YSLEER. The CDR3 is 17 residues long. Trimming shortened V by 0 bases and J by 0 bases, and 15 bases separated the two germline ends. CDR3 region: CASSQEVLQDFSYEQYF. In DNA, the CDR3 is TGCGCCAGCAGCCAAGAAGTTCTTCAGGACTTCTCCTACGAGCAGTACTTC.

The CDR3 DNA reads TGTGCCAGTAGTATAAGGGTACTAGCGCAAGAGACCCAGTACTTC. This gives the protein CASSIRVLAQETQYF. V usage is TRBV19 and J usage is TRBJ2-5; 7 positions agree with TRBD2. The trim removed 2 bases at V and 2 bases at J, leaving 5 bases unmatched. The CDR3 runs to 15 residues. Per germline, CDR1 LNHDA and CDR2 SQIVND (reference sequence).

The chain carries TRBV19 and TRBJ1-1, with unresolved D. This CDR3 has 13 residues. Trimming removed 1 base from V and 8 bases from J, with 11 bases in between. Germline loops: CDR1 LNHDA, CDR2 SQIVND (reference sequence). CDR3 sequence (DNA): TGTGCCAGTAGTATAGTAAATGGCAGGGAAGCTTTCTTT. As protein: CASSIVNGREAFF.

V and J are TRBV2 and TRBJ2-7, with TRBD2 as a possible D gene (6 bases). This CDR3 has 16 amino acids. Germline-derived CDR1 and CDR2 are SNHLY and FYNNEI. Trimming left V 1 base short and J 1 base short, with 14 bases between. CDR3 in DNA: TGTGCCAGCAGTGAAGGGTTAGCGGTGACTTCCTACGAGCAGTACTTC. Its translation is CASSEGLAVTSYEQYF.

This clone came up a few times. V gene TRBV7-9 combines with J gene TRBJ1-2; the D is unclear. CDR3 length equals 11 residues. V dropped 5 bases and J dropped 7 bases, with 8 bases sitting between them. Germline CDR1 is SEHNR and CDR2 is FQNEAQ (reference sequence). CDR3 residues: CASSGEGGYTF. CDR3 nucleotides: TGTGCCAGCAGCGGGGAGGGTGGCTACACCTTC.

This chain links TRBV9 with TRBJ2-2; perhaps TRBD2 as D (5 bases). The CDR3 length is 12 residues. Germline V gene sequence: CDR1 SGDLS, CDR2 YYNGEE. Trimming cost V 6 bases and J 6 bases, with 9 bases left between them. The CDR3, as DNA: TGTGCCAGCACCCGGGGTGCCGGGGAGCTGTTTTTT. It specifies CASTRGAGELFF.

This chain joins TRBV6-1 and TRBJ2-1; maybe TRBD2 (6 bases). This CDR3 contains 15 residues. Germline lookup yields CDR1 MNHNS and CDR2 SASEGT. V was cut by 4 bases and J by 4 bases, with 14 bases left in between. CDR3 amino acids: CASSGGVASYNEQFF. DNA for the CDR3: TGTGCCAGCAGTGGGGGGGTAGCGAGTTACAATGAGCAGTTCTTC.

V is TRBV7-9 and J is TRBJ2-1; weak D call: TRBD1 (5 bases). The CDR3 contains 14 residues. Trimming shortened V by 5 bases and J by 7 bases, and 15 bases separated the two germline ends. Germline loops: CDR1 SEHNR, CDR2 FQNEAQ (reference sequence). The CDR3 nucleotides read TGTGCCAGCAGCCGAACGTCCCAGGGAAATGAGCAGTTCTTC. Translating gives CASSRTSQGNEQFF.

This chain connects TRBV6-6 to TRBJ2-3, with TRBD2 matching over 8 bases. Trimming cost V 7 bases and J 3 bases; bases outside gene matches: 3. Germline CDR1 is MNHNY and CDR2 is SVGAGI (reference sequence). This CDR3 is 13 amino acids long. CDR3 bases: TGTGCCAGCACGAAGCGGGAGACAGATACGCAGTATTTT. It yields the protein CASTKRETDTQYF.

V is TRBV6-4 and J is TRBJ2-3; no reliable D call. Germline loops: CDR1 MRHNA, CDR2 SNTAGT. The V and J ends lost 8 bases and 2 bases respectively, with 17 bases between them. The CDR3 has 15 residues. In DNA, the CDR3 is TGTGCCAGCTCACCTATGCCCGAGGCCACAGATACGCAGTATTTT. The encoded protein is CASSPMPEATDTQYF.

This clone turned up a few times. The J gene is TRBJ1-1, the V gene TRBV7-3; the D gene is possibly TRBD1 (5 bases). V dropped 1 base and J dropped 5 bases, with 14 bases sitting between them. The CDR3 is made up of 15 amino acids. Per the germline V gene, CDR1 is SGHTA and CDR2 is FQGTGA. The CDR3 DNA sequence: TGTGCCAGCAGCTTAAACGCGGGGGGGAGGACTGAAGCTTTCTTT. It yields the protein CASSLNAGGRTEAFF.

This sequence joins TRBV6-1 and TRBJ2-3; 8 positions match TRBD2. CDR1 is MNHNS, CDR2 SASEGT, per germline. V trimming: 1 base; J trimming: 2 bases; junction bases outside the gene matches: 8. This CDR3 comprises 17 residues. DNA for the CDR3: TGTGCCAGCAGTGAAGAGTGGGTAGCGGGATTCACAGATACGCAGTATTTT. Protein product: CASSEEWVAGFTDTQYF.

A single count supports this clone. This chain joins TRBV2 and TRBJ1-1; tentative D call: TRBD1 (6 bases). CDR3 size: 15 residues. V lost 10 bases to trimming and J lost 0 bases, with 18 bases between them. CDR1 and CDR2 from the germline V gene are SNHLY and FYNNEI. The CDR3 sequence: CATPRDTKMNTEAFF. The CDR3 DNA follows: TGTGCCACCCCTCGGGACACCAAGATGAACACTGAAGCTTTCTTT.

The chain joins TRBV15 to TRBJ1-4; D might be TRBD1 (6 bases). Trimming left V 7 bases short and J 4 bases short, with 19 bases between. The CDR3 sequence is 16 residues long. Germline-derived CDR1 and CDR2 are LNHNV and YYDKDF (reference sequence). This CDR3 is CATKRAGERFNEKLFF. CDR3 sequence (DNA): TGTGCCACCAAACGTGCAGGGGAGAGATTTAATGAAAAACTGTTTTTT.

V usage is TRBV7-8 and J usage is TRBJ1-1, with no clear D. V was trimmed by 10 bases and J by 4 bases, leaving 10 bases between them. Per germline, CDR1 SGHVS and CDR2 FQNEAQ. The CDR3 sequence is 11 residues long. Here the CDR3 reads CATYGFTEAFF. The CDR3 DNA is TGTGCCACCTACGGGTTCACTGAAGCTTTCTTT.

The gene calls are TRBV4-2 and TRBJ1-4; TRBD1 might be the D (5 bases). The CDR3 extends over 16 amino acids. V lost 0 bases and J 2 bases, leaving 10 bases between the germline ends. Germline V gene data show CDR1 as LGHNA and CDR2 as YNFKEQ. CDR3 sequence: CASSQEARVTNEKLFF. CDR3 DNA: TGTGCCAGCAGCCAAGAGGCCAGGGTTACTAATGAAAAACTGTTTTTT.

The CDR3 nucleotides read TGTGCCAGCAGCTTACCCGATCTAGCTCCTGATGAGCAGTTCTTC. Its protein is CASSLPDLAPDEQFF. V and J are TRBV13 and TRBJ2-1, with a weak D call TRBD2 (5 bases). Germline lookup yields CDR1 PRHDT and CDR2 FYEKMQ (reference sequence). V was pared by 2 bases and J by 8 bases, with 16 bases between. CDR3 size: 15 residues.

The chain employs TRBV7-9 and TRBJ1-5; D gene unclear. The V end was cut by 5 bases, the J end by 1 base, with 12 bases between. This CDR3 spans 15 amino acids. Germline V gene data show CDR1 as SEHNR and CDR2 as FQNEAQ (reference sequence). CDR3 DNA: TGTGCCAGCAGCGTCGCGGGCGGGAGCAATCAGCCCCAGCATTTT. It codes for CASSVAGGSNQPQHF.